These 26 T cell receptor beta chains were sequenced from one sample in a study of control samples from healthy donors and cancer patients (dated by TCRdb to the early 2020s). The receptor library was made with the immunoSEQ multiplex PCR assay. TCRdb carries this immuneACCESS record with in-frame sequences only. Its versions omit some clonotypes, under half of them owing to an unresolved V gene in the studies checked, with the rest unexplained. This sample gives about 170,000 clones in total; about 90% of them show up just once. The ten biggest clones cover around 2% of the sample. Material: blood. The receptors shown here come from a woman between 35 and 50 years old in good health.

V and J are TRBV5-1 and TRBJ1-2, with TRBD1 matching 12 bases. V shed 5 bases and J 8 bases; nucleotides not matched to a gene: 10. The CDR3 sequence is 15 residues long. The germline gives CDR1 SGHRS, CDR2 YFSETQ. CDR3 DNA: TGCGCCAGCAGGCCCGACACCGGGACAGGGGGCGGCTACACCTTC. Translated, it gives CASRPDTGTGGGYTF.

This chain connects TRBV2 to TRBJ1-1, with D hard to call. CDR1 SNHLY and CDR2 FYNNEI come from the germline V gene. With 6 bases removed from V and 5 bases from J, the gap between germline ends came to 13 bases. This CDR3 has 13 amino acids. This chain's CDR3 is CASRRNTDTEAFF. CDR3 DNA: TGTGCCAGCAGACGGAATACAGATACTGAAGCTTTCTTT.

This clone was detected only a few times. The V call is TRBV6-5, the J call TRBJ1-3; the D is unclear. The CDR3 contains 16 residues. In germline, CDR1 is MNHEY, CDR2 SVGAGI. Trimming took off 1 base at V and 8 bases at J, with 18 bases between the two ends. The CDR3 sequence: CASSYFSSPRGDTIYF. The CDR3 DNA is TGTGCCAGCAGTTACTTCTCGTCTCCCCGGGGTGACACCATATATTTT.

Points on this clone: The junction departs from germline at one end; a sequencing error may be responsible. The chain combines TRBV19 with TRBJ2-5; unclear D gene. This CDR3 is 13 amino acids long. The germline V gene has CDR1 LNHDA and CDR2 SQIVND (reference sequence). The CDR3 region has the DNA TGTGCCAGTAGTATAGCGTTAAAAGATACCCAGTACTTC. Its translation: CASSIALKDTQYF.

The V gene is TRBV27, the J gene TRBJ1-6; no clear D gene. V lost 1 base, J lost 4 bases, and 11 bases lay in between. The CDR3 is made up of 16 amino acids. The germline gives CDR1 MNHEY, CDR2 SMNVEV (reference sequence). This chain's CDR3 is CASSLLAATYNSPLHF. CDR3 nucleotides: TGTGCCAGCAGTTTATTAGCCGCCACTTATAATTCACCCCTCCACTTT.

This chain connects TRBV6-4 to TRBJ1-5, with D possibly being TRBD1 (6 bases). V was shortened by 4 bases and J by 6 bases, with 10 bases between the two germline ends. From germline, CDR1 is MRHNA and CDR2 SNTAGT. This CDR3 is 13 amino acids long. The CDR3 region has the DNA TGTGCCAGCAGTGCACAGGGCGCTCAGCCCCAGCATTTT. Translation gives CASSAQGAQPQHF.

The J gene is TRBJ1-5, the V gene TRBV6-5; tentatively, D is TRBD1 (6 bases). From germline, CDR1 is MNHEY and CDR2 SVGAGI. The CDR3 spans 14 residues. Deletions cut 6 bases from V and 4 bases from J, with 13 bases between. The DNA of the CDR3 is TGTGCCAGCAGGGACAGTGGGGGAAATCAGCCCCAGCATTTT. Its translation is CASRDSGGNQPQHF.

The J gene is TRBJ2-7, the V gene TRBV4-1, with D unclear. The CDR3 is made up of 13 amino acids. The V gene lost 0 bases and the J gene lost 6 bases, with 9 bases spanning the gap. Germline V gives CDR1 MGHRA, CDR2 YSYEKL. Here the CDR3 DNA reads TGCGCCAGCAGCCAAGAGGGCCCGGGCGAGCAGTACTTC. It translates to CASSQEGPGEQYF.

The chain recombines TRBV14 with TRBJ1-5; D gene ambiguous. The V gene's germline CDR1 is SGHDN and CDR2 FVKESK. Trimming removed 5 bases at V and 8 bases at J, with 10 bases between. The CDR3 is made up of 12 amino acids. DNA for the CDR3: TGTGCCAGCAGCATAGCCGGGGAGCCCCAGCATTTT. It encodes CASSIAGEPQHF.

V and J are TRBV12-3 or TRBV12-4 and TRBJ2-7, with D unclear. The CDR3 covers 12 residues. The V end was cut by 4 bases, the J end by 6 bases, with 10 bases between. The CDR3 region is CASSSTGAEQYF. CDR3 nucleotide sequence: TGTGCCAGCAGTTCGACGGGTGCCGAGCAGTACTTC.

The chain combines TRBV27 with TRBJ1-1; possibly TRBD1 for D (5 bases). The germline gives CDR1 MNHEY, CDR2 SMNVEV (reference sequence). Trimming removed 7 bases at V and 3 bases at J, with 18 bases between. The CDR3 covers 15 residues. The CDR3, as DNA: TGTGCCAGCACCCCAGGTAAGGGGAAGGACACTGAAGCTTTCTTT. Translated: CASTPGKGKDTEAFF.

The V and J genes are TRBV10-1 and TRBJ2-7; D is perhaps TRBD2 (5 bases). Trimming left V 3 bases short and J 9 bases short, with 9 bases between. Looked up from germline, CDR1 is WNHNN and CDR2 is SYGVQD (reference sequence). CDR3 size: 11 residues. DNA for the CDR3: TGCGCCAGCAGTGATAAGGCGGGGCAGTACTTC. This codes for CASSDKAGQYF.

V is TRBV7-8 and J is TRBJ1-5; D is uncertain. Trimming took off 4 bases at V and 2 bases at J, with 15 bases between the two ends. Per the germline V gene, CDR1 is SGHVS and CDR2 is FQNEAQ. The CDR3 consists of 16 residues. The CDR3 coding sequence is TGTGCCAGCAGCTCGGACGCAACCCAAGGCAATCAGCCCCAGCATTTT. The encoded protein is CASSSDATQGNQPQHF.

V is TRBV5-1 and J is TRBJ1-2, with TRBD1 identical over 11 bases. In germline, CDR1 is SGHRS, CDR2 YFSETQ. The CDR3 is 15 amino acids. Trimming took 4 bases from V and 6 from J; bases not matched to a gene: 8. For the CDR3, the DNA is TGCGCCAGCAGCATTGGACAGGGGGCTTTGCATGGCTACACCTTC. It codes for CASSIGQGALHGYTF. Full variable domain (outside the CDR3, taken from reference TRBV5-1 and TRBJ1-2): KAGVTQTPRYLIKTRGQQVTLSCSPISGHRSVSWYQQTPGQGLQFLFEYFSETQRNKGNFPGRFSGRQFSNSRSEMNVSTLELGDSALYLCASSIGQGALHGYTFGSGTRLTVV.

The chain joins TRBV10-3 to TRBJ1-3; tentatively, D is TRBD1 (6 bases). This CDR3 spans 13 amino acids. The germline V gene has CDR1 ENHRY and CDR2 SYGVKD. The V gene lost 10 bases and the J gene lost 0 bases, with 10 bases spanning the gap. In DNA, the CDR3 is TGTGCCACCGGACAGAGCTCTGGAAACACCATATATTTT. It translates to CATGQSSGNTIYF.

The rearrangement links TRBV9 to TRBJ1-2; tentative D call: TRBD1 (5 bases). The CDR3 length is 12 residues. Germline V lookup: CDR1 SGDLS, CDR2 YYNGEE. V was pared by 3 bases and J by 8 bases, with 11 bases between. CDR3: CASSALGGGYTF. DNA for the CDR3: TGTGCCAGCAGCGCCCTCGGGGGGGGCTACACCTTC.

The genes are TRBV15 and TRBJ2-1; D is possibly TRBD1 or TRBD2 (5 bases each). Germline CDR1 LNHNV, CDR2 YYDKDF (reference sequence). The length of the CDR3 is 15 residues. V shed 4 bases and J shed 2 bases, with 12 bases lying between them. The CDR3 is CATSTSKGTYNEQFF. The CDR3 DNA sequence: TGTGCCACCAGCACTAGCAAGGGGACCTACAATGAGCAGTTCTTC.

Only one count was recorded for this clone. This sequence joins TRBV11-1 and TRBJ2-5; the D gene is possibly TRBD2 (6 bases). Trimming removed 1 base at V and 2 bases at J, with 8 bases between. From germline, CDR1 is SGHAT and CDR2 FQDESV (reference sequence). This CDR3 has 14 amino acids. The CDR3 DNA reads TGTGCCAGCAGCTTAGGGGCGGGACAAGAGACCCAGTACTTC. It codes for CASSLGAGQETQYF.

This clone has just one count. J is TRBJ1-1 and V is TRBV18; D is unresolved. Germline CDR1 KGHSH, CDR2 LQKENI. Trimming left V 1 base short and J 3 bases short, with 3 bases between. The CDR3 sequence is 12 residues long. The CDR3 DNA follows: TGTGCCAGCTCACCACAGGACACTGAAGCTTTCTTT. Translated: CASSPQDTEAFF. Looking up the rest from reference TRBV18 and TRBJ1-1 gives the full variable domain: NAGVMQNPRHLVRRRGQEARLRCSPMKGHSHVYWYRQLPEEGLKFMVYLQKENIIDESGMPKERFSAEFPKEGPSILRIQQVVRGDSAAYFCASSPQDTEAFFGQGTRLTVV.

V gene TRBV19 combines with J gene TRBJ1-1, with D possibly matching TRBD1 (6 bases). Deletions cut 5 bases from V and 1 base from J, with 11 bases between. The CDR3 contains 14 residues. Germline values: CDR1 LNHDA, CDR2 SQIVND (reference sequence). The CDR3, as DNA: TGTGCCAGTAGTTCCGAGGGGGGGAACACTGAAGCTTTCTTT. Protein sequence: CASSSEGGNTEAFF. Together with reference TRBV19 and TRBJ1-1, the CDR3 gives the full variable domain: DGGITQSPKYLFRKEGQNVTLSCEQNLNHDAMYWYRQDPGQGLRLIYYSQIVNDFQKGDIAEGYSVSREKKESFPLTVTSAQKNPTAFYLCASSSEGGNTEAFFGQGTRLTVV.

The V and J genes are TRBV11-3 and TRBJ2-2; D uncertain. V was pared by 5 bases and J by 1 base, with 8 bases between. This CDR3 region has 14 residues. Per the germline V gene, CDR1 is SGHNT and CDR2 is YENEEA. The CDR3 spells CASSPRVNTGELFF. DNA of the CDR3: TGTGCCAGCAGCCCCCGAGTGAACACCGGGGAGCTGTTTTTT. Full variable domain (remainder filled in from reference TRBV11-3 and TRBJ2-2): EAGVVQSPRYKIIEKKQPVAFWCNPISGHNTLYWYLQNLGQGPELLIRYENEEAVDDSQLPKDRFSAERLKGVDSTLKIQPAELGDSAVYLCASSPRVNTGELFFGEGSRLTVL.

The J gene is TRBJ2-3, the V gene TRBV4-2, with D uncertain. This CDR3 has 13 amino acids. CDR1 is LGHNA and CDR2 is YNFKEQ in the germline V gene. Trimming left V 3 bases short and J 1 base short, with 5 bases between. CDR3: CASSQKGTDTQYF. The CDR3 DNA is TGTGCCAGCAGCCAGAAGGGCACAGATACGCAGTATTTT.

The rearrangement joins TRBV5-5 to TRBJ1-3, with no clear D. Germline-derived CDR1 and CDR2 are SGHKS and YYEKEE (reference sequence). With 0 bases removed from V and 0 bases from J, the gap between germline ends came to 10 bases. CDR3 length: 16 residues. This CDR3 reads CASSLGPASSGNTIYF. Here the CDR3 DNA reads TGTGCCAGCAGCTTGGGTCCGGCGAGCTCTGGAAACACCATATATTTT.

This clone was observed a single time. The chain uses TRBV2 and TRBJ1-3, with a possible D match to TRBD1 (6 bases). Trimming cost V 1 base and J 7 bases, with 8 bases left between them. Germline V gene sequence: CDR1 SNHLY, CDR2 FYNNEI. The CDR3 has 13 amino acids. In DNA form, the CDR3 reads TGTGCCAGCAGTGAAGAGGACAGTAACACCATATATTTT. It is translated as CASSEEDSNTIYF. The complete variable domain, with remaining parts taken from reference TRBV2 and TRBJ1-3, reads EPEVTQTPSHQVTQMGQEVILRCVPISNHLYFYWYRQILGQKVEFLVSFYNNEISEKSEIFDDQFSVERPDGSNFTLKIRSTKLEDSAMYFCASSEEDSNTIYFGEGSWLTVV.

The rearrangement joins TRBV3-1 (or the pseudogene TRBV3-2) to TRBJ2-1; D unresolved. Trimming pared 4 bases from V and 1 base from J, leaving 11 bases between. The CDR3 covers 15 residues. CDR1 and CDR2 (germline): LGHDT, YNNKEL (reference sequence). The CDR3: CASSPTLGSYNEQFF. CDR3 in DNA: TGTGCCAGCAGCCCGACGCTCGGTTCCTACAATGAGCAGTTCTTC.

V and J are TRBV6-2 or TRBV6-3 and TRBJ2-5, with D perhaps TRBD2 (5 bases). Trimming pared 0 bases from V and 5 bases from J, leaving 7 bases between. CDR1 and CDR2 (germline): MNHEY, SVGEGT. This CDR3 spans 13 amino acids. CDR3 nucleotide sequence: TGTGCCAGCAGTTACTCGTGGGAGGAGACCCAGTACTTC. Its translation: CASSYSWEETQYF.